This T cell receptor beta chain was captured by sequencing in a study of identifying expanded T cells in peripheral blood. General observations from the study: Variance in clone template counts between roughly 2-week samples significantly increased with total template count across all healthy donors. Technical replicates showed around 1.1 changed clones; approximately 2 weeks about 16.4; four weeks 19.

As regards this clone: Its target is unknown.

The CDR3 length is 12 residues. Germline V gene data show CDR1 as SGHAT and CDR2 as FQNNGV. Trimming left V 6 bases short and J 6 bases short, with 11 bases between. During the collection period, no donor immune events like infections were recorded. Data came from immunoSEQ multiplex PCR; TCRdb stores just in-frame clones and leaves some out. The profile shows about 78,000 clones, about four fifths of them singletons. This chain links TRBV11-2 with TRBJ1-2; D not certain. The receptor's source is a person aged 18 to 75 in good health. Sequenced material: blood. CDR3 loop: CASREGSNGYTF. The DNA for the CDR3 is TGTGCCAGCAGGGAGGGTTCCAATGGCTACACCTTC.